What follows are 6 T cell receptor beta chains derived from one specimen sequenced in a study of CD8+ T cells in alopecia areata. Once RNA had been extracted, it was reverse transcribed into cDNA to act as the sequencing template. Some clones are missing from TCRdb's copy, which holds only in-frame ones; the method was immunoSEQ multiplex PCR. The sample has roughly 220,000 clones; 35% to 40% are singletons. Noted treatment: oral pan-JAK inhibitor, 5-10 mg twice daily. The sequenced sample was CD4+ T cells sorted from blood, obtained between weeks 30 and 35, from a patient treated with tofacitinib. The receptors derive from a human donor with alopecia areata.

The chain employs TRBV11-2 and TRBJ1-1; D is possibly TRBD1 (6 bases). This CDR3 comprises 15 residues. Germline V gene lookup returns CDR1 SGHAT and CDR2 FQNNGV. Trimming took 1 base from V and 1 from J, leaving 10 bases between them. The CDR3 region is CASSLALTGNTEAFF. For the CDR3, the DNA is TGTGCCAGCAGCTTAGCTCTGACAGGGAACACTGAAGCTTTCTTT.

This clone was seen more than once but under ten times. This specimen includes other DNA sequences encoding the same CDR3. Here the CDR3 reads CASSLGQETQYF. CDR3 DNA: TGTGCCAGCAGCTTAGGGCAAGAGACCCAGTACTTC. The genes are TRBV11-2 and TRBJ2-5, with no clear D. Trimming left V 1 base short and J 2 bases short, with 2 bases between. This CDR3 spans 12 amino acids. Germline CDR1 SGHAT, CDR2 FQNNGV. The variable domain in full, completed from reference TRBV11-2 and TRBJ2-5, reads EAGVAQSPRYKIIEKRQSVAFWCNPISGHATLYWYQQILGQGPKLLIQFQNNGVVDDSQLPKDRFSAERLKGVDSTLKIQPAKLEDSAVYLCASSLGQETQYFGPGTRLLVL.

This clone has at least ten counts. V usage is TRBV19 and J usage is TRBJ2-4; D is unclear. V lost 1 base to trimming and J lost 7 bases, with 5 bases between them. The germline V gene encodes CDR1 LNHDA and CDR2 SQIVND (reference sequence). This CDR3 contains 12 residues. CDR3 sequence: CASSIGANIQYF. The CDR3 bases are TGTGCCAGTAGTATAGGAGCCAACATTCAGTACTTC.

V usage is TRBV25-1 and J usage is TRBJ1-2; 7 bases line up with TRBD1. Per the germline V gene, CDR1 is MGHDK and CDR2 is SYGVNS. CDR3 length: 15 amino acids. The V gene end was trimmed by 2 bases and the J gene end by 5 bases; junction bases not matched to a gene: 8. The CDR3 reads CASSERLTGPYGYTF. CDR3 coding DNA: TGTGCCAGCAGTGAACGGCTGACAGGGCCATATGGCTACACCTTC.

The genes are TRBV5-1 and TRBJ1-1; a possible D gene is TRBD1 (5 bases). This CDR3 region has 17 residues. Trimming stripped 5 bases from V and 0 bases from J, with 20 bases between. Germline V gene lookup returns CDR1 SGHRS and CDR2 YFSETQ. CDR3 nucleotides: TGCGCCAGCAGGCACGGTAGGGGAGAGGTGATGAACACTGAAGCTTTCTTT. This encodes CASRHGRGEVMNTEAFF. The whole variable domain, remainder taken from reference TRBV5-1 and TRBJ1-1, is KAGVTQTPRYLIKTRGQQVTLSCSPISGHRSVSWYQQTPGQGLQFLFEYFSETQRNKGNFPGRFSGRQFSNSRSEMNVSTLELGDSALYLCASRHGRGEVMNTEAFFGQGTRLTVV.

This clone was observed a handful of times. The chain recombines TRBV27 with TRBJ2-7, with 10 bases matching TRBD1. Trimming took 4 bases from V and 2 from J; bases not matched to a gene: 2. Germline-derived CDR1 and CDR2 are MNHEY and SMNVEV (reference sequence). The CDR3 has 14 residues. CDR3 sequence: CASSWDRGPYEQYF. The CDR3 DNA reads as TGTGCCAGCAGTTGGGACAGGGGCCCCTACGAGCAGTACTTC.